This T cell receptor beta chain was recorded in a study of CD8+ T cells in alopecia areata. On this clone itself: Other nucleotide sequences in the sample specify the same CDR3.

With V trimmed by 0 bases and J by 4 bases, 5 bases remained unmatched. Germline values: CDR1 SGHDT, CDR2 YYEEEE. The CDR3 loop spans 16 amino acids. RNA, once extracted, was reverse transcribed into cDNA for use as the sequencing template. Clones were read by immunoSEQ multiplex PCR, and TCRdb kept only the in-frame ones, dropping some. The table has 90,000 to 130,000 clones, about 60% seen once. The treatment was: oral pan-JAK inhibitor, 5-10 mg twice daily. Alopecia areata patients provided lesional scalp punch biopsies and peripheral blood. The TCR sequence derives from a human donor with alopecia areata. V gene TRBV5-6 combines with J gene TRBJ2-2; TRBD2 agrees at 8 bases. The specimen was CD8+ T cells sorted from blood, collected at week 24, from a patient treated with tofacitinib. CDR3: CASSLALAGGTGELFF. The CDR3 nucleotides are TGTGCCAGCAGCTTGGCCTTGGCGGGGGGCACCGGGGAGCTGTTTTTT.